What follows describes a single T cell receptor beta chain. Its antigen is not known. TCRdb's copy holds only in-frame clones and misses some; the assay was immunoSEQ multiplex PCR. The data show some 22,000 clones, around 72% seen once. Antigen-specific CD4+ T cell clonotypes were called by their expansion after viral peptide-pool culture in ViraFEST. The culture ran for 10 days, and then CD4+ T cells were isolated. Nucleocapsid antibody tests were negative, and the vaccine recipients had no prior SARS-CoV-2 infection. On days 3 and 7, fresh IL-2 medium replaced half the medium. Trimming pared 0 bases from V and 2 bases from J, leaving 9 bases between. The germline gives CDR1 SGHRS, CDR2 YFSETQ. CDR3 size: 15 residues. The data originate from a study of vaccination effects on CD4 cells after COVID-19. Broader study findings: Of the vaccine-induced clones from healthy vaccinees, merely 1 of 255 recognized common cold coronaviruses as well. Clonal contraction was marked in infection- and vaccine-induced clones late after vaccination.

The chain has TRBV5-1 and TRBJ2-1; D is unclear. The material sequenced was CD4+ T cells from PBMCs cultured with HCoV-NL63 spike peptides, taken before COVID-19 vaccination. The TCR comes from a human donor who received a COVID-19 vaccine. In DNA, the CDR3 is TGCGCCAGCAGCTTGGATCAGTTACCCTACAATGAGCAGTTCTTC. It translates to CASSLDQLPYNEQFF.